This T cell receptor (beta chain) was retrieved from a study of blood T cell repertoires in COVID-19. Study-wide background: Whether acute or convalescent, the COVID-19 samples came from the United States, Italy and Spain. The cDNA or gDNA used as material had been derived from T cells, B-cell-depleted T cells, or PBMCs.

Authors' processing steps: Cell counts per sample came from amplifying reference gene primers. Assay used: immunoSEQ multiplex PCR; TCRdb lists only in-frame clones, some missing. From that table come the V and J calls and clone size; the DNA was used to work out D and trimming. The profile shows approximately 290,000 clones, nearly 90% of them singletons. Participants' reported clinical history set cohort assignment. Per the germline V gene, CDR1 is MDHEN and CDR2 is SYDVKM. Trimming stripped 8 bases from V and 8 bases from J, with 25 bases between. The CDR3 runs 16 residues. The sequenced material came from PBMCs or T cells enriched from blood (not recorded which). This rearrangement joins TRBV28 to TRBJ2-1; D is perhaps TRBD1 (6 bases). This TCR came from a woman younger than 35 with acute COVID-19. Here the CDR3 DNA reads TGTGCCAGCCCACACTTCCGGGGCAGGGGAGACGATGAGCAGTTCTTC. Its translation is CASPHFRGRGDDEQFF.